This T cell receptor beta chain was documented in a study of CD8 T cells in ankylosing spondylitis. Study observations and caveats: Existing reports had already noted some motif variants in reactive arthritis synovial fluid and blood. What seemed typical of ankylosing spondylitis blood was a TCR beta motif built from eight highly homologous variants. According to the report, clones linked to the disease were significantly enriched in matched synovial fluid samples taken from ankylosing spondylitis patients.

The CDR3 covers 11 residues. Molecular-barcoded quantitative 5'-RACE produced these TCR beta libraries. TCRdb independently ran MiXCR on the 5' RACE reads; one entry per CDR3 protein. The sample gives roughly 240,000 distinct CDR3 sequences, roughly 8% of which show up once; around 5.1% is in the top ten. In its sample, this clonotype was seen many times. Its antigen is currently unknown. Its ends do not fully match the called genes, so a read error is possible. The sample taken for sequencing was blood, either unsorted or a sorted T cell fraction (not recorded which). This sequence was found in a female donor with ankylosing spondylitis or in good health (not recorded which). The chain links TRBV12-3 or TRBV12-4 to TRBJ2-1, with D perhaps matching TRBD1 (5 bases). Written as DNA, the CDR3 is TGTGCCAGCACCCTGGACAAGGAGCAGTTCTTC. This gives the protein CASTLDKEQFF.